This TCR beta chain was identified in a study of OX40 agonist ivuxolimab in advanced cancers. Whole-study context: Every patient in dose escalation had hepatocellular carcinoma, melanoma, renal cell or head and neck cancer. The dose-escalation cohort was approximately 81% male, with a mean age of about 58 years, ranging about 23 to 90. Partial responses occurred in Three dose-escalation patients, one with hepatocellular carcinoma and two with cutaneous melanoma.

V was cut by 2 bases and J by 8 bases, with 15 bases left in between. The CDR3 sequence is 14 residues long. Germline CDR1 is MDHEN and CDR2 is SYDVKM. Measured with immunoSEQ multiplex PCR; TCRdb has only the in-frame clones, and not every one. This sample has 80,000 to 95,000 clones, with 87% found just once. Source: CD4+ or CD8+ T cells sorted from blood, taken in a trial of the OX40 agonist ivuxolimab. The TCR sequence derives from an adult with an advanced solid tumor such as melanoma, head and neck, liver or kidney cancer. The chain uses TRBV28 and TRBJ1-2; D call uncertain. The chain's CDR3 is CASSLEVQRGGYTF. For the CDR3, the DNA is TGTGCCAGCAGTTTAGAGGTACAACGAGGCGGCTACACCTTC.